These 5 T cell receptor beta chains were sequenced from one sample in a study of shared clonotypes between healthy human individuals. Assay used: immunoSEQ multiplex PCR; TCRdb lists only in-frame clones, some missing. The table includes 550,000 to 850,000 clones, just under 75% detected once. Material: memory CD4+ T cells sorted from blood. The subset here: CD45RA-negative fraction. The receptors were gathered from a woman aged 30 to 39 in good health.

The count of this clone is one. Only one base separates this from a far larger clonotype, so it likely reflects a read error. The V and J genes are TRBV11-2 and TRBJ2-2, with 9 nucleotides matching TRBD1. CDR3 length equals 15 residues. Germline assignment: CDR1 SGHAT and CDR2 FQNNGV. With V trimmed by 4 bases and J by 4 bases, 4 bases remained unmatched. CDR3 sequence reads: CASSSGQGVTGELFF. In DNA form, the CDR3 reads TGTGCCAGCAGCTCGGGACAGGGAGTCACCGGGGAGCTGTTTTTT.

The gene calls are TRBV7-3 and TRBJ2-3; D is uncertain. Germline loops: CDR1 SGHTA, CDR2 FQGTGA. The CDR3 is 12 residues long. Trimming shortened V by 6 bases and J by 4 bases, and 8 bases separated the two germline ends. CDR3 nucleotides: TGTGCCAGCAGGGGCGAATCAGATACGCAGTATTTT. The encoded protein is CASRGESDTQYF. Full variable domain (remainder filled in from reference TRBV7-3 and TRBJ2-3): GAGVSQTPSNKVTEKGKYVELRCDPISGHTALYWYRQSLGQGPEFLIYFQGTGAADDSGLPNDRFFAVRPEGSVSTLKIQRTERGDSAVYLCASRGESDTQYFGPGTRLTVL.

V gene TRBV7-2 combines with J gene TRBJ2-7; D is unclear. Germline CDR1 SGHTA, CDR2 FQGNSA. V was trimmed by 1 base and J by 2 bases, leaving 3 bases between them. This CDR3 contains 12 residues. The CDR3 protein is CASSLVTYEQYF. Here the CDR3 DNA reads TGTGCCAGCAGCTTAGTTACCTACGAGCAGTACTTC.

This chain connects TRBV25-1 to TRBJ2-7, with 7 positions matching TRBD1. There are 15 residues in the CDR3. V was clipped by 6 bases and J by 4 bases; unmatched bases: 12. Germline V CDR1 and CDR2: MGHDK, SYGVNS. The CDR3 loop reads CASSRDDRVYYEQYF. The CDR3, as DNA: TGTGCCAGCAGCCGAGACGACAGGGTTTATTACGAGCAGTACTTC.

The rearrangement links TRBV10-1 to TRBJ2-2; D not certain. Germline CDR1 and CDR2: WNHNN and SYGVQD (reference sequence). With 3 bases removed from V and 4 bases from J, the gap between germline ends came to 6 bases. This CDR3 region has 13 residues. The CDR3 protein is CASSEVVTGELFF. The CDR3 coding sequence is TGCGCCAGCAGTGAAGTGGTCACCGGGGAGCTGTTTTTT.